The next 13 T cell receptor beta chains were all read from a single sample in a study of Graves' ophthalmopathy and Graves' hyperthyroidism. Researchers took RNA transcripts and amplified TCR beta CDR3 regions from them. In the first round, RT-PCR was carried out with HTBI primers, and a multiplex PCR formed the second round. Each CDR3 protein gets one entry after TCRdb re-called the multiplex PCR reads with MiXCR. This table has a few hundred thousand distinct CDR3 sequences, around 21% appearing once. The sequenced sample was peripheral blood. Source of these receptors: a woman between 18 and 29 years old with stable Graves' hyperthyroidism.

This clonotype was recorded many times. The CDR3 is CASRSTGGVNQPQHF. The DNA for the CDR3 is TGTGCCAGCAGATCTACAGGGGGGGTTAATCAGCCCCAGCATTTT. The chain joins TRBV6-2 or TRBV6-3 to TRBJ1-5; 8 nucleotides match TRBD1. Germline values: CDR1 MNHEY, CDR2 SVGEGT. This CDR3 has 15 amino acids. V was clipped by 6 bases and J by 4 bases; unmatched bases: 8.

The chain employs TRBV4-2 and TRBJ2-2; D might be TRBD2 (5 bases). V was clipped by 8 bases and J by 0 bases, with 13 bases between them. Germline V gene data show CDR1 as LGHNA and CDR2 as YNFKEQ. This CDR3 spans 15 amino acids. DNA of the CDR3: TGTGCCAGCGGCCGGGTTAGCGCGAACACCGGGGAGCTGTTTTTT. This translates into CASGRVSANTGELFF.

The chain joins TRBV24-1 to TRBJ2-3, with 8 bases aligning to TRBD2. After removal of 4 bases from V and 1 base from J, the junction contained 12 bases not matched to a gene. There are 18 residues in the CDR3. The germline CDR1 and CDR2 sequences are KGHDR and SFDVKD. CDR3 residues: CATSDAGLGRAGTDTQYF. CDR3 bases: TGTGCCACCAGTGACGCGGGACTAGGTCGCGCTGGCACAGATACGCAGTATTTT.

This clonotype was seen repeatedly, ten times or more. This chain links TRBV19 with TRBJ2-2, with 9 bases matching TRBD1. Losses at the gene ends were 6 bases for V and 6 bases for J; bases not matched to a gene: 5. This CDR3 is 14 amino acids long. CDR1 and CDR2 from the germline V gene are LNHDA and SQIVND (reference sequence). The CDR3, as DNA: TGTGCCAGTAGGAGGGGACAGGGTGCCGGGGAGCTGTTTTTT. This gives the protein CASRRGQGAGELFF.

This clonotype occurred many times. The CDR3 DNA reads as TGTGCCAGCAGCTTAGCGATGAGCAACACCGGGGAGCTGTTTTTT. Its protein product is CASSLAMSNTGELFF. The rearrangement joins TRBV7-2 to TRBJ2-2; D gene ambiguous. Germline V gene lookup returns CDR1 SGHTA and CDR2 FQGNSA. Trimming took off 0 bases at V and 2 bases at J, with 7 bases between the two ends. The CDR3 has 15 amino acids.

This clonotype was seen many times. V gene TRBV6-2 or TRBV6-3 combines with J gene TRBJ2-5; 7 positions agree with TRBD1. Germline loops: CDR1 MNHEY, CDR2 SVGEGT. The CDR3 covers 15 residues. V was pared by 6 bases and J by 1 base, with 8 bases of the junction left unmatched. The CDR3 protein is CASRQGYSRQETQYF. The CDR3 bases are TGTGCCAGCAGACAGGGGTACAGTCGCCAAGAGACCCAGTACTTC.

To note about this clonotype: A much larger clone differs by one base, so this may be a read error. This chain links TRBV20-1 with TRBJ2-5; 7 bases align to TRBD2. This CDR3 is built from 14 residues. Germline lookup yields CDR1 DFQATT and CDR2 SNEGSKA (reference sequence). CDR3 bases: TGCAGTGCTAAGACGGGAGGCCCCCAAGAGACCCTGTACTTC. Its protein product is CSAKTGGPQETLYF.

V and J are TRBV6-1 and TRBJ1-3, with D unresolved. V gave up 8 bases and J gave up 3 bases, with 5 bases separating them. Germline-derived CDR1 and CDR2 are MNHNS and SASEGT. The CDR3 loop spans 11 amino acids. The CDR3 DNA sequence: TGTGCCAGCCTCTTTGGAAACACCATATATTTT. Encoded protein: CASLFGNTIYF.

In this sample, this clonotype turned up many times. V gene TRBV11-2 combines with J gene TRBJ2-7, with 7 bases aligning to TRBD2. Trimming took 8 bases from V and 0 from J; bases not matched to a gene: 7. The CDR3 loop spans 14 amino acids. Germline V gene data show CDR1 as SGHAT and CDR2 as FQNNGV. In nucleotides, the CDR3 is TGTGCCAGCCGACTCGGCGGGAGCTCCTACGAGCAGTACTTC. This translates into CASRLGGSSYEQYF.

This clonotype appeared many times. This sequence joins TRBV19 and TRBJ2-6; TRBD1 matches at 7 bases. The length of the CDR3 is 18 residues. With 7 bases clipped from V and 0 bases from J, the junction kept 12 bases outside the gene matches. The germline gives CDR1 LNHDA, CDR2 SQIVND (reference sequence). CDR3 loop: CASTRTGSTFSGANVLTF. The CDR3 nucleotides are TGTGCCAGTACCCGGACAGGATCTACCTTCTCTGGGGCCAACGTCCTGACTTTC.

This clonotype was counted ten times or more. The DNA for the CDR3 is TGCAGCGTTGGAGGGACCGGGGAGCTGTTTTTT. Amino acids: CSVGGTGELFF. The chain employs TRBV29-1 and TRBJ2-2; D possibly corresponds to TRBD2 (5 bases). Trimming removed 4 bases from V and 5 bases from J, with 5 bases in between. The CDR3 covers 11 residues. Germline assignment: CDR1 SQVTM and CDR2 ANQGSEA.

The sample holds many counts of this clonotype. The rearrangement links TRBV2 to TRBJ2-7; TRBD2 matches at 7 bases. V was pared by 7 bases and J by 1 base, with 4 bases of the junction left unmatched. The CDR3 is 13 amino acids. The germline CDR1 and CDR2 sequences are SNHLY and FYNNEI. Here the CDR3 reads CASNVRGSYEQYF. The DNA of the CDR3 is TGTGCCAGCAATGTGCGGGGGTCCTACGAGCAGTACTTC.

This clonotype was counted only a few times. CDR3 sequence reads: CASSQDSWDRPTSVYEQYF. The CDR3 DNA reads TGCGCCAGCAGCCAAGATTCTTGGGACCGCCCGACTAGCGTCTACGAGCAGTACTTC. The chain has TRBV4-1 and TRBJ2-7; 8 positions agree with TRBD2. V trimming: 0 bases; J trimming: 3 bases; junction bases outside the gene matches: 16. CDR1 MGHRA and CDR2 YSYEKL come from the germline V gene. The CDR3 sequence is 19 residues long.